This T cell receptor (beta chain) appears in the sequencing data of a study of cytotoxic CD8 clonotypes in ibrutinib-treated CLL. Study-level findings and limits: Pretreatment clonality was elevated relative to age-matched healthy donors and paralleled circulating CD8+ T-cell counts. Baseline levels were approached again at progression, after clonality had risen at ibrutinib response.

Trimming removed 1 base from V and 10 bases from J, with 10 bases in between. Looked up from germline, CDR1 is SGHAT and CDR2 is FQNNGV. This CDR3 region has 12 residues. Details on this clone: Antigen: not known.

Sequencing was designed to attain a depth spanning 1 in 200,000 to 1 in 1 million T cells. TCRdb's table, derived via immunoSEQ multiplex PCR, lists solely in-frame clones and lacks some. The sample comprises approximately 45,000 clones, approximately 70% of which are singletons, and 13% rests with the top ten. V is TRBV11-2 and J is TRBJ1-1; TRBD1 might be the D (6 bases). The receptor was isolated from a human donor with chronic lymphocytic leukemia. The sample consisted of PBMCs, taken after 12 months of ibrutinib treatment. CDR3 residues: CASSLVQGPAFF. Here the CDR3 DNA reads TGTGCCAGCAGCTTAGTACAGGGACCAGCTTTCTTT.